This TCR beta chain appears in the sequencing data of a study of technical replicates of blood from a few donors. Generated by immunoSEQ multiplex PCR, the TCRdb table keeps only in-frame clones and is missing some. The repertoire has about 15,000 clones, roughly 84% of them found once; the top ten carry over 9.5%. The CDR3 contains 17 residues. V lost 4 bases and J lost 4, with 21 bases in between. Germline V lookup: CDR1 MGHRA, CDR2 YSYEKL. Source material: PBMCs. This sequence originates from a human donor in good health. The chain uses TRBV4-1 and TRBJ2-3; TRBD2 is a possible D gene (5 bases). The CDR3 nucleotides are TGCGCCAGCAGCCTCGAAGTCGGAGCGGCTGCATCAGATACGCAGTATTTT. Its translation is CASSLEVGAAASDTQYF.